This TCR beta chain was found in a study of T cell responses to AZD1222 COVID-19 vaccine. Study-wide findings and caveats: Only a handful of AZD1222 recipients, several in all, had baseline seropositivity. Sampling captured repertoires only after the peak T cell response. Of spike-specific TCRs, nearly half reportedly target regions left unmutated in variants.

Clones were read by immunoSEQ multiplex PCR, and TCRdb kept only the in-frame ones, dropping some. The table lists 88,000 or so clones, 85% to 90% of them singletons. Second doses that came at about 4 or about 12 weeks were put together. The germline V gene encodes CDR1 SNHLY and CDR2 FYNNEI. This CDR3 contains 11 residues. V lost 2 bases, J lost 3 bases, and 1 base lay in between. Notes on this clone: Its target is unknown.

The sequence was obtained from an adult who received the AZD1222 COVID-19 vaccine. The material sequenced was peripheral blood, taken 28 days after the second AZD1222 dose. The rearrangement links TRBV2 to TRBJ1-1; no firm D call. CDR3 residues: CASSEYTEAFF. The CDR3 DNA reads TGTGCCAGCAGTGAATACACTGAAGCTTTCTTT. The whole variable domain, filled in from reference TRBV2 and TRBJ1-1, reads EPEVTQTPSHQVTQMGQEVILRCVPISNHLYFYWYRQILGQKVEFLVSFYNNEISEKSEIFDDQFSVERPDGSNFTLKIRSTKLEDSAMYFCASSEYTEAFFGQGTRLTVV.